The 18 T cell receptor beta chains listed next were all sequenced from one sample in a study of T cell responses to AZD1222 COVID-19 vaccine. Repertoires were generated with immunoSEQ multiplex PCR, while TCRdb's copy carries only in-frame clones and drops some. The sample includes 140,000 or so clones, around 90% of them seen just once. Source: peripheral blood, taken 28 days after the second AZD1222 dose. All receptors derive from an adult who received the AZD1222 COVID-19 vaccine.

The CDR3 here is CASSLRSGTSGANEQFF. The CDR3 bases are TGTGCCAGCAGCTTACGAAGTGGGACTAGCGGGGCAAATGAGCAGTTCTTC. The rearrangement links TRBV7-9 to TRBJ2-1, with 13 bases identical to TRBD2. Germline CDR1 is SEHNR and CDR2 is FQNEAQ (reference sequence). V was clipped by 2 bases and J by 7 bases; unmatched bases: 8. This CDR3 contains 17 residues.

The rearrangement joins TRBV5-1 to TRBJ2-2, with D perhaps given as TRBD1 or TRBD2 (5 bases each). V gave up 5 bases and J gave up 6 bases, with 17 bases separating them. Germline CDR1 and CDR2: SGHRS and YFSETQ. The CDR3 spans 15 residues. In DNA, the CDR3 is TGCGCCAGCAGATCCGGGACGGAGGTGGCCGGGGAGCTGTTTTTT. Translation gives CASRSGTEVAGELFF.

This clone appeared a few times. The chain joins TRBV11-3 to TRBJ1-2; 9 bases are shared with TRBD1. CDR1 SGHNT and CDR2 YENEEA come from the germline V gene. CDR3 size: 14 residues. Losses at the gene ends were 4 bases for V and 7 bases for J; bases not matched to a gene: 7. CDR3 in amino acids: CASSSGTGRVGYTF. The CDR3 DNA reads as TGTGCCAGCAGCTCCGGGACAGGGAGAGTTGGCTACACCTTC. The full variable domain, in which reference TRBV11-3 and TRBJ1-2 provide the parts outside the CDR3, is EAGVVQSPRYKIIEKKQPVAFWCNPISGHNTLYWYLQNLGQGPELLIRYENEEAVDDSQLPKDRFSAERLKGVDSTLKIQPAELGDSAVYLCASSSGTGRVGYTFGSGTRLTVV.

The J gene is TRBJ1-5, the V gene TRBV19; 9 nucleotides line up with TRBD1. V was clipped by 5 bases and J by 4 bases; unmatched bases: 6. Germline V CDR1 and CDR2: LNHDA, SQIVND (reference sequence). This CDR3 contains 15 residues. CDR3 in amino acids: CASSAGTGSNQPQHF. CDR3 bases: TGTGCCAGTAGTGCCGGGACAGGGTCGAATCAGCCCCAGCATTTT.

V usage is TRBV27 and J usage is TRBJ1-2, with TRBD1 as a possible D gene (5 bases). The CDR3 runs to 14 residues. Germline V gene lookup returns CDR1 MNHEY and CDR2 SMNVEV (reference sequence). Trimming pared 2 bases from V and 4 bases from J, leaving 11 bases between. CDR3 sequence: CASSLSGGSYGYTF. The CDR3 DNA follows: TGTGCCAGCAGTTTAAGCGGGGGATCCTATGGCTACACCTTC.

V gene TRBV7-2 combines with J gene TRBJ1-2; TRBD1 aligns across 9 bases. In germline, CDR1 is SGHTA, CDR2 FQGNSA. Trimming at V came to 5 bases and at J to 8 bases, leaving 6 bases not matched to a gene. This CDR3 region has 13 residues. Here the CDR3 DNA reads TGTGCCAGCAGCCCCGGGACAGGGAGAGGCTACACCTTC. Protein: CASSPGTGRGYTF.

The V and J genes are TRBV7-2 and TRBJ2-3; the match to TRBD2 covers 7 bases. The junction had 16 bases not matched to a gene; V was cut back by 1 base and J by 3 bases. CDR3 length: 19 amino acids. The germline CDR1 and CDR2 sequences are SGHTA and FQGNSA. Here the CDR3 reads CASSLGGLTTSRVTDTQYF. The CDR3 DNA reads as TGTGCCAGCAGCTTAGGGGGACTAACGACCTCTCGGGTGACAGATACGCAGTATTTT.

CDR3 bases: TGCAGTGCTAGTTTCGGTGGGGCCAACGTCCTGACTTTC. This gives the protein CSASFGGANVLTF. The chain has TRBV20-1 and TRBJ2-6, with D unclear. Germline V lookup: CDR1 DFQATT, CDR2 SNEGSKA (reference sequence). Trimming removed 3 bases from V and 3 bases from J, with 6 bases in between. CDR3 length: 13 amino acids.

The chain combines TRBV3-1 (or the pseudogene TRBV3-2) with TRBJ2-3; 8 positions agree with TRBD1. The J segment lost 4 bases and the V segment lost 4 bases, leaving 4 bases of the junction unmatched. The germline V gene encodes CDR1 LGHDT and CDR2 YNNKEL (reference sequence). The CDR3 is 14 amino acids. Here the CDR3 DNA reads TGTGCCAGCAGCCCAGACAGGGGCCCAGATACGCAGTATTTT. The encoded protein is CASSPDRGPDTQYF.

This chain links TRBV4-1 with TRBJ1-3; D remains unclear. This CDR3 has 13 amino acids. V was shortened by 5 bases and J by 0 bases, with 5 bases between the two germline ends. Germline CDR1 and CDR2: MGHRA and YSYEKL. The CDR3 sequence: CASSYDSGNTIYF. CDR3 DNA: TGCGCCAGCAGCTACGACTCTGGAAACACCATATATTTT.

The chain carries TRBV6-6 and TRBJ1-6; a weak D match, TRBD1 (6 bases). Germline V lookup: CDR1 MNHNY, CDR2 SVGAGI (reference sequence). This CDR3 comprises 13 residues. The V gene lost 8 bases and the J gene lost 7 bases, with 12 bases spanning the gap. CDR3 DNA sequence: TGTGCCAGCGGGGCCAGGGGAAATTCACCCCTCCACTTT. Protein sequence: CASGARGNSPLHF.

The V and J genes are TRBV5-4 and TRBJ2-7; tentative D call: TRBD2 (7 bases). Germline assignment: CDR1 SGHNT and CDR2 YYREEE (reference sequence). Trimming pared 2 bases from V and 4 bases from J, leaving 16 bases between. CDR3 size: 15 residues. CDR3 residues: CASSLGGLAAYEQYF. DNA for the CDR3: TGTGCCAGCAGCTTAGGGGGGCTAGCGGCATACGAGCAGTACTTC.

The chain carries TRBV5-1 and TRBJ2-2, with 10 bases identical to TRBD2. The trim removed 4 bases at V and 6 bases at J, leaving 9 bases unmatched. There are 16 residues in the CDR3. The V gene's germline CDR1 is SGHRS and CDR2 YFSETQ. The CDR3, as DNA: TGCGCCAGCAGCCGACCAGCGGGAGGGCCCGCCGGGGAGCTGTTTTTT. Translating it yields CASSRPAGGPAGELFF. Looking up the rest from reference TRBV5-1 and TRBJ2-2 gives the full variable domain: KAGVTQTPRYLIKTRGQQVTLSCSPISGHRSVSWYQQTPGQGLQFLFEYFSETQRNKGNFPGRFSGRQFSNSRSEMNVSTLELGDSALYLCASSRPAGGPAGELFFGEGSRLTVL.

The genes are TRBV30 and TRBJ1-2, with 8 bases aligning to TRBD1. Germline CDR1 GTSNPN, CDR2 SVGIG (reference sequence). Trimming at V came to 2 bases and at J to 4 bases, leaving 15 bases not matched to a gene. The CDR3 length is 17 residues. Here the CDR3 reads CAWSPYMGQARFYGYTF. CDR3 in DNA: TGTGCCTGGAGTCCCTATATGGGACAGGCTCGCTTCTATGGCTACACCTTC.

The rearrangement joins TRBV7-5 to TRBJ1-4. TRBV7-5 is assigned pseudogene status. The CDR3 totals 10 residues. The CDR3 DNA reads as TGTGTCAGAAGCTTAGTGAGACTGTTTTTT. This encodes CVRSLVRLFF.

CDR3 sequence (DNA): TGTGCCAGCAGTTACGACCCGGAAACCTACGAGCAGTACTTC. Residues: CASSYDPETYEQYF. The chain links TRBV6-5 to TRBJ2-7, with no clear D. The germline V gene has CDR1 MNHEY and CDR2 SVGAGI. Deletions cut 2 bases from V and 2 bases from J, with 10 bases between. CDR3 length: 14 amino acids.

The chain combines TRBV27 with TRBJ1-1; 7 bases match TRBD1. CDR1 and CDR2 from the germline V gene are MNHEY and SMNVEV (reference sequence). CDR3 length: 15 residues. J gave up 7 bases and V 2 bases, and 10 bases lay outside the gene matches. The CDR3 is CASSLNFQGVSEAFF. The CDR3 region has the DNA TGTGCCAGCAGTTTAAATTTCCAGGGGGTCAGTGAAGCTTTCTTT.

The chain employs TRBV5-1 and TRBJ1-1; tentatively, D is TRBD1 (5 bases). The V end lost 1 base, the J end lost 1 base, and 11 bases lay between the germline ends. CDR3 length equals 15 residues. Looked up from germline, CDR1 is SGHRS and CDR2 is YFSETQ. The CDR3 is CASSLFGGSNTEAFF. Here the CDR3 DNA reads TGCGCCAGCAGCTTGTTCGGGGGATCGAACACTGAAGCTTTCTTT.